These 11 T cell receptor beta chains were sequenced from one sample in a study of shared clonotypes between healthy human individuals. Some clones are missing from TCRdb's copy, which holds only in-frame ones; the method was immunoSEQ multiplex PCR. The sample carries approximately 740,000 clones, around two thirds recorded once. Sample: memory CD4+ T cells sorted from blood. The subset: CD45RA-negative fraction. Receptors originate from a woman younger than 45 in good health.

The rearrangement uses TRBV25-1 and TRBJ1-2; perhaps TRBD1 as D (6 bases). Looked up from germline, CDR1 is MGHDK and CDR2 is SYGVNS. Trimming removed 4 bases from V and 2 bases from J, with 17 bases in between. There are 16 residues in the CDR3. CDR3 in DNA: TGTGCCAGCAGTGCAACAATACAGGGTCCAAACTATGGCTACACCTTC. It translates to CASSATIQGPNYGYTF.

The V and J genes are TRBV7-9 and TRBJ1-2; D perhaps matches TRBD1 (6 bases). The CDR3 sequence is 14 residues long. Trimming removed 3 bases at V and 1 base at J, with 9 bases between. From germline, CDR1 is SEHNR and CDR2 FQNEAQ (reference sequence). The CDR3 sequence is CASSLGAVNYGYTF. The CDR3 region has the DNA TGTGCCAGCAGCTTGGGGGCTGTTAACTATGGCTACACCTTC. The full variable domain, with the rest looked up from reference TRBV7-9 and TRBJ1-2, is DTGVSQNPRHKITKRGQNVTFRCDPISEHNRLYWYRQTLGQGPEFLTYFQNEAQLEKSRLLSDRFSAERPKGSFSTLEIQRTEQGDSAMYLCASSLGAVNYGYTFGSGTRLTVV.

The CDR3 DNA is TGTGCCAGCAGTGAGTCTAGCGGTAACACCGGGGAGCTGTTTTTT. Translating it yields CASSESSGNTGELFF. The V gene is TRBV6-1, the J gene TRBJ2-2; 7 bases match TRBD2. V was clipped by 3 bases and J by 2 bases; unmatched bases: 3. The V gene's germline CDR1 is MNHNS and CDR2 SASEGT. The CDR3 contains 15 residues.

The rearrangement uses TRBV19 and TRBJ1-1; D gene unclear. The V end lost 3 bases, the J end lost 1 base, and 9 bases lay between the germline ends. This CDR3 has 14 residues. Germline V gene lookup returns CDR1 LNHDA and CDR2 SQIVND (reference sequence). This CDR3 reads CASSMKGQNTEAFF. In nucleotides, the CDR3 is TGTGCCAGTAGTATGAAGGGCCAGAACACTGAAGCTTTCTTT. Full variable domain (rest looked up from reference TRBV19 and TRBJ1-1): DGGITQSPKYLFRKEGQNVTLSCEQNLNHDAMYWYRQDPGQGLRLIYYSQIVNDFQKGDIAEGYSVSREKKESFPLTVTSAQKNPTAFYLCASSMKGQNTEAFFGQGTRLTVV.

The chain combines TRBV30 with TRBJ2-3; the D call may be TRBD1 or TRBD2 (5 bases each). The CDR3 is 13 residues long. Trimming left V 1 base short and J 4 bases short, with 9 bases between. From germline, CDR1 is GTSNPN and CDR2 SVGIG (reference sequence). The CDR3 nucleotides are TGTGCCTGGAGTGGTGGGGACGCAGATACGCAGTATTTT. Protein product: CAWSGGDADTQYF.

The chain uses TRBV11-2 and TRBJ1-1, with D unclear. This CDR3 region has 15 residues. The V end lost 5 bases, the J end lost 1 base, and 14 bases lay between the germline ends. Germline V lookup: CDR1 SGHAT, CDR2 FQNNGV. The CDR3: CASSHSPRSNTEAFF. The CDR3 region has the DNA TGTGCCAGCAGCCACTCCCCAAGGTCGAACACTGAAGCTTTCTTT.

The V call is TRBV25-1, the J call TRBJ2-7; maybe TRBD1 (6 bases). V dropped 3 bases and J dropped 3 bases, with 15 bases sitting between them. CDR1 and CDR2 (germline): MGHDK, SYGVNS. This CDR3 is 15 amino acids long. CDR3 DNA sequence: TGTGCCAGCAGTGAGGCCCTAGGACAGAGCTACGAGCAGTACTTC. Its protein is CASSEALGQSYEQYF.

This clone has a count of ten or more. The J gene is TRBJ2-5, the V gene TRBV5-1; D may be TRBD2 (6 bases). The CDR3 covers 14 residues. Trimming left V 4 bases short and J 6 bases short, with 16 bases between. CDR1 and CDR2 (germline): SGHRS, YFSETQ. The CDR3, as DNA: TGCGCCAGCAGCCCTGGCACGGAGGGACAGACCCAGTACTTC. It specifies CASSPGTEGQTQYF.

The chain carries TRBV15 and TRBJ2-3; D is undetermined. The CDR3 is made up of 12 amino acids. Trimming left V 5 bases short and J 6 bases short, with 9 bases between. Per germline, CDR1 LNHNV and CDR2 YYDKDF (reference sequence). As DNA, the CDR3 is TGTGCCACCAGCCCCAGCGTGGATACGCAGTATTTT. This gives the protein CATSPSVDTQYF. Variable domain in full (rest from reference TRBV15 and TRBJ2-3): DAMVIQNPRYQVTQFGKPVTLSCSQTLNHNVMYWYQQKSSQAPKLLFHYYDKDFNNEADTPDNFQSRRPNTSFCFLDIRSPGLGDTAMYLCATSPSVDTQYFGPGTRLTVL.

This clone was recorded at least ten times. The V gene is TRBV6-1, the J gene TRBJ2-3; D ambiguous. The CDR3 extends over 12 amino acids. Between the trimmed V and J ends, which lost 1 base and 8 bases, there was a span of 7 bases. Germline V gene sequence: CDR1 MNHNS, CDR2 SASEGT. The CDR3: CASSEVRGTQYF. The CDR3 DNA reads TGTGCCAGCAGTGAAGTGAGAGGTACGCAGTATTTT.

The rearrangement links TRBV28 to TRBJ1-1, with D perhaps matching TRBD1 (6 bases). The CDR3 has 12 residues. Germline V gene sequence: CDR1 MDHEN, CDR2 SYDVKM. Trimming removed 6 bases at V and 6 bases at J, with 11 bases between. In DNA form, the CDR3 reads TGTGCCAGCAGCCGAGACAGGCCTGAAGCTTTCTTT. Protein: CASSRDRPEAFF. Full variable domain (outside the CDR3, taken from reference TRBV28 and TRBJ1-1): DVKVTQSSRYLVKRTGEKVFLECVQDMDHENMFWYRQDPGLGLRLIYFSYDVKMKEKGDIPEGYSVSREKKERFSLILESASTNQTSMYLCASSRDRPEAFFGQGTRLTVV.